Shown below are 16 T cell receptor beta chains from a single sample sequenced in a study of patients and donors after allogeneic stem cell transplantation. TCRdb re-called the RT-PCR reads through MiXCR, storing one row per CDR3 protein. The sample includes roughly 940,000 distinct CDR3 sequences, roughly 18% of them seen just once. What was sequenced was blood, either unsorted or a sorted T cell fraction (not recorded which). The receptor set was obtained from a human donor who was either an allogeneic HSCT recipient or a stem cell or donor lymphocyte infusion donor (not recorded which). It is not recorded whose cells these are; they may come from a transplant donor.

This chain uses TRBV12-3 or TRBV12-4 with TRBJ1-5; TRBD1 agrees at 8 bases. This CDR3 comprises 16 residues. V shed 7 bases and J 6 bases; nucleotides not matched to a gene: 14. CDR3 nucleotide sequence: TGTGCCAGCACCCCCGGACAGGGAGGGCGACGTCAGCCCCAGCATTTT. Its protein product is CASTPGQGGRRQPQHF.

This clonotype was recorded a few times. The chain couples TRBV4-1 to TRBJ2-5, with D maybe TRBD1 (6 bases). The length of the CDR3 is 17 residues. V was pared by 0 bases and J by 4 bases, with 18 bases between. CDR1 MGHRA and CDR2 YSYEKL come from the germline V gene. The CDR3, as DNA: TGCGCCAGCAGCCAAGAAGGTACAGGGTCCCCAGCAGAGACCCAGTACTTC. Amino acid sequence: CASSQEGTGSPAETQYF.

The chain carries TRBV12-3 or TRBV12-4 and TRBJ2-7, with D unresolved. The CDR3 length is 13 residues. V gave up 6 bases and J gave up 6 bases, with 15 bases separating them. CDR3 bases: TGTGCCAGCAGCCCCAGTGGGGTCTTCGAGCAGTACTTC. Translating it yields CASSPSGVFEQYF.

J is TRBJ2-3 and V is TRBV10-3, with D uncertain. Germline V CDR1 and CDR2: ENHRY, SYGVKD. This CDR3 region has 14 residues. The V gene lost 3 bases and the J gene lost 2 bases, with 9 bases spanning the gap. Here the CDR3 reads CAISEGHNTDTQYF. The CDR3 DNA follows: TGTGCCATCAGTGAAGGGCACAACACAGATACGCAGTATTTT.

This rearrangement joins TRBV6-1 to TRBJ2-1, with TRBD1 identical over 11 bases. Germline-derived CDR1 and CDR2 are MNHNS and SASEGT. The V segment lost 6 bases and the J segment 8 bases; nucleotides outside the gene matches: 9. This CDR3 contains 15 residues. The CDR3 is CASSCTGQGVDEQFF. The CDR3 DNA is TGTGCCAGCAGCTGCACGGGACAGGGGGTCGATGAGCAGTTCTTC.

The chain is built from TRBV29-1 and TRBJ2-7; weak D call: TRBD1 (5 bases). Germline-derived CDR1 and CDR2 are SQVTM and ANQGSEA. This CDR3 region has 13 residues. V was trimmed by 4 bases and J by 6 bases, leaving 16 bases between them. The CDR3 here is CSVVGRAGVEQYF. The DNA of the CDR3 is TGCAGCGTTGTGGGCAGGGCTGGGGTCGAGCAGTACTTC.

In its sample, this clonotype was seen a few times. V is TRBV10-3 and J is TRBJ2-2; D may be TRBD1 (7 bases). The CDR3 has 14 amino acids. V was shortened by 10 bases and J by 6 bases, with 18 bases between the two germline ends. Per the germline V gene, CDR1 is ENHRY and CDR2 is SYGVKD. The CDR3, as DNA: TGTGCCACAGGGGGGACGTACCGAGCCGGGGAGCTGTTTTTT. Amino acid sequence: CATGGTYRAGELFF.

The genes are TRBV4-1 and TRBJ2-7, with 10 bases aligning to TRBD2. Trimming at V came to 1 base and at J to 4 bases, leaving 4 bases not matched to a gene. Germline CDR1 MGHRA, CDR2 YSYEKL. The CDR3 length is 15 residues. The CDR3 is CASSQVPSGRYEQYF. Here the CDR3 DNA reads TGCGCCAGCAGCCAAGTCCCTAGCGGGAGATACGAGCAGTACTTC.

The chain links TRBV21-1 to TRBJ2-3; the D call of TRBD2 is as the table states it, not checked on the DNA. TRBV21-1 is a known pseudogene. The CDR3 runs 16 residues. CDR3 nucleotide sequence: TGTGCCAGCCACCGTCTGGGACTAGCGAGCCCAGATACGCAGTATTTT. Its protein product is CASHRLGLASPDTQYF.

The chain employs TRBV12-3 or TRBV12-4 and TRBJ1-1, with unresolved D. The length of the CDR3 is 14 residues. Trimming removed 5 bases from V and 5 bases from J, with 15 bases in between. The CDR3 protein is CASSPITAGTEAFF. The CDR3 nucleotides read TGTGCCAGCAGTCCGATCACAGCGGGGACTGAAGCTTTCTTT.

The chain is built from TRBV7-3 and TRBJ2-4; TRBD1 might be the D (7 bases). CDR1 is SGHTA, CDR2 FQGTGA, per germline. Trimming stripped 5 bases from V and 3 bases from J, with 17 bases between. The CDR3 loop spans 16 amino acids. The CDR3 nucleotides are TGTGCCAGCAGCCCAGGGGGGAACCTTGGCAAAAACATTCAGTACTTC. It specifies CASSPGGNLGKNIQYF. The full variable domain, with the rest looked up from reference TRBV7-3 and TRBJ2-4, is GAGVSQTPSNKVTEKGKYVELRCDPISGHTALYWYRQSLGQGPEFLIYFQGTGAADDSGLPNDRFFAVRPEGSVSTLKIQRTERGDSAVYLCASSPGGNLGKNIQYFGAGTRLSVL.

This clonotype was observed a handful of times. This CDR3 reads CASSHRDRGRNTIYF. CDR3 sequence (DNA): TGTGCCAGTAGCCACCGGGACAGGGGACGAAACACCATATATTTT. The chain uses TRBV19 and TRBJ1-3; TRBD1 matches 10 bases. CDR1 LNHDA and CDR2 SQIVND come from the germline V gene (reference sequence). The CDR3 contains 15 residues. J was trimmed by 5 bases and V by 6 bases; bases with no gene match: 7.

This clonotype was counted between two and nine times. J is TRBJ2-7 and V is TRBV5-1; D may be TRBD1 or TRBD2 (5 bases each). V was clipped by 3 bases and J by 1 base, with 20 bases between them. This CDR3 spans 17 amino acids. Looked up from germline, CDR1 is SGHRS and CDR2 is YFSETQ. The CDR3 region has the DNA TGCGCCAGCAGCTCCCGGGTCCCAGGGACCTTATCCTACGAGCAGTACTTC. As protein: CASSSRVPGTLSYEQYF.

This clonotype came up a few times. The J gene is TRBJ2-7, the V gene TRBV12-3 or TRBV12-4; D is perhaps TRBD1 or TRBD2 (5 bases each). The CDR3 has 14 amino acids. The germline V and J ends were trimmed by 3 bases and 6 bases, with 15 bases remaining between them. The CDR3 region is CASSLGDGAVEQYF. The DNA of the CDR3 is TGTGCCAGCAGTTTGGGGGACGGGGCCGTCGAGCAGTACTTC.

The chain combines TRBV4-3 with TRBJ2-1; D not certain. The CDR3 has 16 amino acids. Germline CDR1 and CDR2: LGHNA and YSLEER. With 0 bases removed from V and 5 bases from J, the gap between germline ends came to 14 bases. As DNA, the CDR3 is TGCGCCAGCAGCCAAGATAGGTTAGGACGGAACAATGAGCAGTTCTTC. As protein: CASSQDRLGRNNEQFF.

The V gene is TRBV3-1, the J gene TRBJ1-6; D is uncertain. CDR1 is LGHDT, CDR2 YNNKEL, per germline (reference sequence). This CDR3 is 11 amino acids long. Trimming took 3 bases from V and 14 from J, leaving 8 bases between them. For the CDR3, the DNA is TGTGCCAGCAGCCAGGGTCCTACCCTCCACTTT. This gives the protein CASSQGPTLHF. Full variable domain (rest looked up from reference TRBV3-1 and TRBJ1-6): DTAVSQTPKYLVTQMGNDKSIKCEQNLGHDTMYWYKQDSKKFLKIMFSYNNKELIINETVPNRFSPKSPDKAHLNLHINSLELGDSAVYFCASSQGPTLHFGNGTRLTVT.